Presented here are 24 T cell receptor beta chains from one specimen sequenced in a study of T cell responses to AZD1222 COVID-19 vaccine. Sequencing was performed with immunoSEQ multiplex PCR; in TCRdb, only in-frame clones are kept and a portion is missing. The sample lists about 120,000 clones, roughly 90% occurring once. Specimen: peripheral blood, collected on day 0 of AZD1222 vaccination. The receptors were gathered from an adult in good health.

The chain joins TRBV7-9 to TRBJ2-7; no firm D call. The CDR3 extends over 15 amino acids. The germline V gene encodes CDR1 SEHNR and CDR2 FQNEAQ (reference sequence). Trimming cost V 5 bases and J 0 bases, with 14 bases left between them. CDR3 sequence reads: CASSPEGFSSYEQYF. The CDR3 DNA reads as TGTGCCAGCAGCCCTGAAGGGTTTAGCTCCTACGAGCAGTACTTC.

The chain uses TRBV11-2 and TRBJ1-2; no clear D gene. Trimming removed 5 bases from V and 14 bases from J, with 24 bases in between. The CDR3 extends over 14 amino acids. Germline CDR1 SGHAT, CDR2 FQNNGV. The CDR3 sequence: CASSRESDLRLKTF. As DNA, the CDR3 is TGTGCCAGCAGCAGGGAATCCGACTTACGGTTGAAAACCTTC.

The V gene is TRBV24-1, the J gene TRBJ2-3; perhaps TRBD2 as D (5 bases). The CDR3 consists of 15 residues. Germline V lookup: CDR1 KGHDR, CDR2 SFDVKD. The germline V and J ends were trimmed by 3 bases and 5 bases, with 14 bases remaining between them. CDR3 DNA: TGTGCCACCAGTGATCCCGGGGAGTACCAAGATACGCAGTATTTT. Protein product: CATSDPGEYQDTQYF.

V usage is TRBV10-3 and J usage is TRBJ2-1, with TRBD1 matching over 7 bases. Per the germline V gene, CDR1 is ENHRY and CDR2 is SYGVKD. Unmatched junction bases numbered 4, after V lost 5 bases and J lost 0 bases. CDR3 length: 15 amino acids. The DNA of the CDR3 is TGTGCCATCAGTAAACAGGGGAGCTCCTACAATGAGCAGTTCTTC. This gives the protein CAISKQGSSYNEQFF.

The CDR3 bases are TGCGCCAGCAGCTTGCAGGGCCTAGCCAACTATGGCTACACCTTC. Protein product: CASSLQGLANYGYTF. The chain recombines TRBV5-1 with TRBJ1-2, with D possibly TRBD1 on 5 matching bases. V shed 1 base and J shed 2 bases, with 12 bases lying between them. The CDR3 is made up of 15 amino acids. The germline CDR1 and CDR2 sequences are SGHRS and YFSETQ.

Here the CDR3 reads CASSPDSNQPQHF. The CDR3 DNA is TGTGCCAGCAGTCCCGATAGCAATCAGCCCCAGCATTTT. This rearrangement joins TRBV2 to TRBJ1-5; no firm D call. Trimming took 5 bases from V and 0 from J, leaving 5 bases between them. From germline, CDR1 is SNHLY and CDR2 FYNNEI. CDR3 length: 13 residues.

The gene calls are TRBV2 and TRBJ2-2; tentative D call: TRBD2 (6 bases). Germline loops: CDR1 SNHLY, CDR2 FYNNEI. This CDR3 region has 14 residues. V was shortened by 2 bases and J by 7 bases, with 11 bases between the two germline ends. CDR3: CASSESRLVGELFF. The CDR3 nucleotides are TGTGCCAGCAGTGAAAGCAGACTAGTCGGGGAGCTGTTTTTT.

This sequence joins TRBV6-5 and TRBJ2-5; a possible D gene is TRBD1 (5 bases). Trimming left V 10 bases short and J 0 bases short, with 12 bases between. The germline V gene has CDR1 MNHEY and CDR2 SVGAGI. The CDR3 loop spans 13 amino acids. The CDR3 sequence: CATLPGNQETQYF. The CDR3 region has the DNA TGTGCCACCCTCCCAGGGAACCAAGAGACCCAGTACTTC.

The chain combines TRBV6-5 with TRBJ2-1, with D uncertain. V lost 2 bases and J 2 bases, leaving 4 bases between the germline ends. Germline CDR1 and CDR2: MNHEY and SVGAGI. The CDR3 spans 13 residues. CDR3 loop: CASSYRPYNEQFF. CDR3 nucleotide sequence: TGTGCCAGCAGTTACAGGCCCTACAATGAGCAGTTCTTC.

This clone was seen only a few times. The chain employs TRBV25-1 and TRBJ1-1, with D hard to call. The germline gives CDR1 MGHDK, CDR2 SYGVNS. V lost 4 bases and J lost 11, with 17 bases in between. The CDR3 length is 13 residues. The CDR3 here is CASSVGGSRVAFF. Written as DNA, the CDR3 is TGTGCCAGCAGTGTAGGCGGGAGTCGCGTGGCTTTCTTT.

The chain is built from TRBV7-9 and TRBJ1-2; maybe TRBD1 (6 bases). Per germline, CDR1 SEHNR and CDR2 FQNEAQ (reference sequence). The CDR3 has 15 residues. The V gene lost 3 bases and the J gene lost 6 bases, with 17 bases spanning the gap. The CDR3 DNA follows: TGTGCCAGCAGCTTTTTGCACAGGGAATCCGATGGCTACACCTTC. Residues: CASSFLHRESDGYTF.

This clone was picked up a small number of times. The genes are TRBV7-3 and TRBJ2-3, with 8 bases lining up with TRBD2. The V segment lost 5 bases and the J segment 1 base; nucleotides outside the gene matches: 14. The CDR3 covers 18 residues. Germline values: CDR1 SGHTA, CDR2 FQGTGA. CDR3 amino acids: CASSPHPLFSGGTDTQYF. The CDR3 coding sequence is TGTGCCAGCAGCCCCCATCCCCTCTTTAGCGGGGGCACAGATACGCAGTATTTT.

The chain has TRBV7-9 and TRBJ1-2; D is possibly TRBD1 (6 bases). The CDR3 is made up of 14 amino acids. Deletions cut 5 bases from V and 4 bases from J, with 14 bases between. CDR1 and CDR2 (germline): SEHNR, FQNEAQ (reference sequence). The CDR3 is CASSDGQTVYGYTF. For the CDR3, the DNA is TGTGCCAGCAGCGATGGACAGACAGTCTATGGCTACACCTTC.

V usage is TRBV10-2 and J usage is TRBJ2-1; D remains unclear. In germline, CDR1 is WSHSY, CDR2 SAAADI. The CDR3 is made up of 15 amino acids. V was trimmed by 7 bases and J by 0 bases, leaving 13 bases between them. The CDR3 sequence: CASTRGAGSYNEQFF. The CDR3 DNA reads as TGCGCCAGCACCCGAGGAGCTGGCTCCTACAATGAGCAGTTCTTC.

The chain carries TRBV7-2 and TRBJ1-5, with D maybe TRBD1 (5 bases). The V and J ends lost 3 bases and 1 base respectively, with 10 bases between them. The CDR3 has 15 amino acids. Germline V gene sequence: CDR1 SGHTA, CDR2 FQGNSA. CDR3 loop: CASSFGGVSNQPQHF. The CDR3 DNA follows: TGTGCCAGCAGCTTCGGGGGGGTGAGCAATCAGCCCCAGCATTTT.

The J gene is TRBJ1-2, the V gene TRBV4-1, with a possible D match to TRBD1 (6 bases). Germline V gives CDR1 MGHRA, CDR2 YSYEKL. Trimming stripped 4 bases from V and 8 bases from J, with 20 bases between. CDR3 size: 15 residues. For the CDR3, the DNA is TGCGCCAGCAGCCCTACAACATCACGGGACACAGGCTACACCTTC. This codes for CASSPTTSRDTGYTF.

The chain joins TRBV5-6 to TRBJ1-2; D call uncertain. The CDR3 extends over 13 amino acids. Per the germline V gene, CDR1 is SGHDT and CDR2 is YYEEEE. Trimming stripped 0 bases from V and 4 bases from J, with 7 bases between. This chain's CDR3 is CASSLVTGYGYTF. For the CDR3, the DNA is TGTGCCAGCAGCTTGGTAACGGGCTATGGCTACACCTTC.

The CDR3 protein is CASERGGSTDTQYF. Written as DNA, the CDR3 is TGTGCCAGCGAGCGGGGGGGTAGCACAGATACGCAGTATTTT. The chain links TRBV9 to TRBJ2-3, with 10 bases identical to TRBD2. The CDR3 consists of 14 residues. Trimming took 7 bases from V and 0 from J; bases not matched to a gene: 2. The germline V gene has CDR1 SGDLS and CDR2 YYNGEE.

Note on this clone: This sample also contains other DNA sequences that code for the same CDR3. V usage is TRBV11-2 and J usage is TRBJ1-3; no definite D call. Trimming shortened V by 3 bases and J by 5 bases, and 8 bases separated the two germline ends. Germline lookup yields CDR1 SGHAT and CDR2 FQNNGV. This CDR3 has 13 amino acids. The CDR3 coding sequence is TGTGCCAGCAGCTTGAGTGAGCGAAACACCATATATTTT. This translates into CASSLSERNTIYF.

This clone was counted only a few times. The chain uses TRBV14 and TRBJ2-2, with 7 bases aligning to TRBD1. V lost 4 bases and J lost 7; bases outside the gene matches: 0. This CDR3 has 12 residues. Germline CDR1 reads SGHDN; CDR2 reads FVKESK. CDR3 DNA sequence: TGTGCCAGCAGCCGACAGGGCGGGGAGCTGTTTTTT. Amino acids: CASSRQGGELFF. Looking up the rest from reference TRBV14 and TRBJ2-2 gives the full variable domain: EAGVTQFPSHSVIEKGQTVTLRCDPISGHDNLYWYRRVMGKEIKFLLHFVKESKQDESGMPNNRFLAERTGGTYSTLKVQPAELEDSGVYFCASSRQGGELFFGEGSRLTVL.

The chain is built from TRBV18 and TRBJ2-2, with a tentative D call TRBD2 (5 bases). V was clipped by 3 bases and J by 5 bases, with 13 bases between them. In germline, CDR1 is KGHSH, CDR2 LQKENI. The CDR3 totals 15 residues. Here the CDR3 DNA reads TGTGCCAGCTCACCGAGGGCCATTCGGACCGGGGAGCTGTTTTTT. Protein sequence: CASSPRAIRTGELFF.

The chain employs TRBV5-4 and TRBJ1-1, with TRBD1 as a possible D gene (5 bases). CDR3 length: 14 amino acids. V lost 0 bases and J 4 bases, leaving 10 bases between the germline ends. Germline V gives CDR1 SGHNT, CDR2 YYREEE (reference sequence). The CDR3 region has the DNA TGTGCCAGCAGCTTGGAGGGGTATGGCACTGAAGCTTTCTTT. It encodes CASSLEGYGTEAFF.

CDR3 loop: CASSPTGGWAFF. CDR3 sequence (DNA): TGTGCCAGCAGCCCGACAGGGGGCTGGGCTTTCTTT. This rearrangement joins TRBV7-9 to TRBJ1-1, with 10 bases that match TRBD1. Germline V gives CDR1 SEHNR, CDR2 FQNEAQ (reference sequence). The CDR3 sequence is 12 residues long. V dropped 5 bases and J dropped 11; count of bases not matched to a gene: 5. Supplemented by reference TRBV7-9 and TRBJ1-1, the full variable domain reads DTGVSQNPRHKITKRGQNVTFRCDPISEHNRLYWYRQTLGQGPEFLTYFQNEAQLEKSRLLSDRFSAERPKGSFSTLEIQRTEQGDSAMYLCASSPTGGWAFFGQGTRLTVV.

The V and J genes are TRBV29-1 and TRBJ1-2; D remains unclear. The V end lost 0 bases, the J end lost 1 base, and 9 bases lay between the germline ends. In germline, CDR1 is SQVTM, CDR2 ANQGSEA. There are 14 residues in the CDR3. The CDR3: CSVEDRAFNYGYTF. CDR3 bases: TGCAGCGTTGAAGACAGAGCATTTAACTATGGCTACACCTTC.